A selection of T cell receptor beta chains follows, all from one sample in a study of technical replicates of blood from several donors. Assay used: immunoSEQ multiplex PCR; TCRdb lists only in-frame clones, some missing. The sample shows tens of thousands of clones, less than 95% of them seen only once. The sequencing sample was made of T cells isolated from PBMCs. The receptors here all came from a human donor in good health. Both conserved end residues are part of each CDR3. A D gene is named only where the DNA matches it firmly. Rows give clone size only sometimes, using once, few, many, or a class for an expanded clone.

d_gene,abundance,v_gene,j_gene,CDR3aa,CDR3nt
TRBD2,.,TRBV29-1,TRBJ2-5,CSVTHSGRGETQYF,TGCAGCGTGACACATAGCGGGAGAGGTGAGACCCAGTACTTC
.,.,TRBV19,TRBJ2-7,CASGRGKIYEQYF,TGTGCCAGTGGCAGGGGAAAAATCTACGAGCAGTACTTC
.,.,TRBV14,TRBJ2-3,CASSQGANTDTQYF,TGTGCCAGCAGCCAAGGAGCGAACACAGATACGCAGTATTTT
.,.,TRBV28,TRBJ1-4,CASSLGALNEKLFF,TGTGCCAGCAGTTTGGGGGCCCTTAATGAAAAACTGTTTTTT
TRBD2,.,TRBV11-2,TRBJ2-7,CASSSLRAGGEQYF,TGTGCCAGCAGCTCCCTTCGAGCGGGAGGCGAGCAGTACTTC
.,.,TRBV10-3,TRBJ1-2,CAISDPGGGSYGYTF,TGTGCCATCAGTGATCCCGGAGGCGGGTCCTATGGCTACACCTTC
.,once,TRBV18,TRBJ2-7,CASSRLPMVGGPRYEQYF,TGTGCCAGCTCACGACTCCCCATGGTCGGAGGGCCTCGGTACGAGCAGTACTTC
TRBD1,.,TRBV29-1,TRBJ1-1,CSVGDRGRKAEAFF,TGCAGCGTCGGGGACAGGGGGCGTAAGGCCGAAGCTTTCTTT
.,.,TRBV5-1,TRBJ1-2,CASSFDRPYGYTF,TGCGCCAGCAGCTTTGACAGGCCCTATGGCTACACCTTC
.,.,TRBV6-5,TRBJ2-1,CASSYSPSSYNEQFF,TGTGCCAGCAGTTACTCTCCTAGCTCCTACAATGAGCAGTTCTTC
.,.,TRBV5-4,TRBJ2-5,CASSSLPVSAQETQYF,TGTGCCAGCAGCTCCCTGCCAGTGTCAGCGCAAGAGACCCAGTACTTC
.,.,TRBV6-5,TRBJ2-7,CASSYSAGSSYEQYF,TGTGCCAGCAGTTACTCGGCGGGGAGCTCCTACGAGCAGTACTTC
.,once,TRBV11-1,TRBJ2-7,CASNEQGQDPYEQYF,TGTGCCAGCAACGAACAGGGACAAGATCCCTACGAGCAGTACTTC
.,.,TRBV10-1,TRBJ2-3,CASSWGQLADTQYF,TGCGCCAGCAGTTGGGGGCAGTTGGCAGATACGCAGTATTTT
.,.,TRBV10-1,TRBJ2-2,CASSEITKTGELFF,TGCGCCAGCAGTGAGATAACTAAGACCGGGGAGCTGTTTTTT
.,.,TRBV7-3,TRBJ2-2,CASSLNRAGELFF,TGTGCCAGCAGCTTAAACAGGGCCGGGGAGCTGTTTTTT
.,.,TRBV14,TRBJ2-1,CASGQLGGVNNEQFF,TGTGCCAGCGGACAATTAGGGGGGGTTAACAATGAGCAGTTCTTC
TRBD1,.,TRBV6-6,TRBJ2-7,CASSYSSGQGRGEQYF,TGTGCCAGCAGTTACTCTTCGGGACAGGGAAGGGGCGAGCAGTACTTC
.,.,TRBV28,TRBJ1-3,CATQIRSENTIYF,TGTGCCACTCAAATAAGGAGTGAAAACACCATATATTTT
TRBD1,.,TRBV29-1,TRBJ1-2,CSVPGQRTYGYTF,TGCAGCGTACCGGGACAGAGGACTTATGGCTACACCTTC
.,.,TRBV18,TRBJ1-1,CASSPQEKDTEAFF,TGTGCCAGCTCACCTCAGGAAAAGGACACTGAAGCTTTCTTT
TRBD2,.,TRBV7-8,TRBJ2-3,CASSLRTSGQDTQYF,TGTGCCAGCAGCTTACGGACTAGCGGACAGGATACGCAGTATTTT
TRBD1,.,TRBV5-6,TRBJ2-5,CASSLRTGQETQYF,TGTGCCAGCAGCTTGAGGACAGGGCAAGAGACCCAGTACTTC
TRBD2,.,TRBV6-6,TRBJ2-1,CASDRGGPSGNEQFF,TGTGCCAGTGACCGGGGGGGCCCAAGTGGGAATGAGCAGTTCTTC
.,.,TRBV6-5,TRBJ1-5,CASRQGFNQPQHF,TGTGCCAGCAGACAGGGATTTAATCAGCCCCAGCATTTT
TRBD2,.,TRBV10-1,TRBJ2-3,CASSDGLAGVTDTQYF,TGCGCCAGCAGTGATGGGCTAGCGGGAGTAACAGATACGCAGTATTTT
.,.,TRBV10-2,TRBJ1-2,CASRPINTGGYTF,TGCGCCAGCAGACCGATTAATACCGGTGGCTACACCTTC
TRBD2,.,TRBV15,TRBJ2-5,CATSLGGLAGQETQYF,TGTGCCACCAGCCTTGGCGGGCTAGCGGGTCAAGAGACCCAGTACTTC
TRBD2,.,TRBV29-1,TRBJ2-7,CSVVAGGYEQYF,TGCAGCGTTGTGGCGGGGGGTTACGAGCAGTACTTC
TRBD1,.,TRBV5-1,TRBJ1-3,CASSPGDSSGNTIYF,TGCGCCAGCAGCCCTGGGGACAGCTCTGGAAACACCATATATTTT
.,.,TRBV5-5,TRBJ2-6,CASSLDYRDSGANVLTF,TGTGCCAGCAGCTTAGATTACAGGGACTCTGGGGCCAACGTCCTGACTTTC
TRBD1,.,TRBV5-1,TRBJ1-2,CASSPRGDRANYGYTF,TGCGCCAGCAGCCCCCGGGGCGACAGGGCGAACTATGGCTACACCTTC
TRBD2,.,TRBV18,TRBJ2-7,CASSPSLAGDHYEQYF,TGTGCCAGCTCACCGTCCCTAGCGGGAGACCACTACGAGCAGTACTTC
TRBD1,.,TRBV7-9,TRBJ1-2,CASSKDREFYGYTF,TGTGCCAGCAGCAAAGACAGGGAGTTCTATGGCTACACCTTC
TRBD2,.,TRBV7-9,TRBJ2-1,CASTTRLAAATYNEQFF,TGTGCCAGCACCACTCGACTAGCTGCGGCTACCTACAATGAGCAGTTCTTC
TRBD1,.,TRBV28,TRBJ2-7,CASSPSGTGGRYEQYF,TGTGCCAGCAGTCCCTCAGGGACAGGGGGTAGATACGAGCAGTACTTC
.,.,TRBV18,TRBJ2-1,CASSPAASNEQFF,TGTGCCAGCTCACCGGCGGCTTCAAATGAGCAGTTCTTC
.,once,TRBV29-1,TRBJ2-2,CSDVRVSNTGELFF,TGCAGCGACGTCCGGGTCTCGAACACCGGGGAGCTGTTTTTT
TRBD1,.,TRBV12-5,TRBJ2-2,CASAPTIGTGVAGELFF,TGTGCTAGTGCCCCGACAATTGGGACAGGGGTGGCCGGGGAGCTGTTTTTT
.,.,TRBV7-8,TRBJ1-1,CASSLARNRDGSEAFF,TGTGCCAGCAGCTTAGCGCGGAACAGGGATGGAAGTGAAGCTTTCTTT
.,.,TRBV7-9,TRBJ2-1,CASSFYGEQFF,TGTGCCAGCAGCTTCTATGGTGAGCAGTTCTTC
TRBD1,.,TRBV7-9,TRBJ1-6,CASSSYRDSNSPLHF,TGTGCCAGCAGCTCATACCGGGACAGTAACTCACCCCTCCACTTT
.,.,TRBV6-5,TRBJ2-5,CATQPLPAWRETQYF,TGTGCCACCCAACCCCTACCCGCCTGGAGAGAGACCCAGTACTTC
.,.,TRBV5-4,TRBJ2-7,CASSVDSTHYEQYF,TGTGCCAGCAGCGTGGACTCTACTCACTACGAGCAGTACTTC
TRBD1,once,TRBV28,TRBJ2-5,CASSIKLGGETQYF,TGTGCCAGCAGTATTAAACTAGGGGGCGAGACCCAGTACTTC
.,.,TRBV7-9,TRBJ1-1,CASRRGSNTEAFF,TGTGCCAGCCGCCGGGGGTCCAATACTGAAGCTTTCTTT
.,.,TRBV7-8,TRBJ1-2,CASSPRGNYGYTF,TGTGCCAGCAGCCCCAGGGGTAACTATGGCTACACCTTC
TRBD2,.,TRBV10-3,TRBJ2-3,CAISRNPSGSTDTQYF,TGTGCCATCAGTCGGAATCCTAGCGGAAGCACAGATACGCAGTATTTT
.,once,TRBV7-9,TRBJ1-4,CASSQRTNEKLFF,TGTGCCAGCAGCCAGCGAACTAATGAAAAACTGTTTTTT
.,.,TRBV5-1,TRBJ2-1,CASSASSPALFNEQFF,TGCGCCAGCAGCGCATCTAGCCCAGCGCTATTCAATGAGCAGTTCTTC
.,.,TRBV7-9,TRBJ2-7,CASSLSGMEAEQYF,TGTGCCAGCAGCTTATCCGGGATGGAGGCCGAGCAGTACTTC
TRBD1,.,TRBV5-1,TRBJ2-2,CASSIGTGIGELFF,TGCGCCAGCAGCATAGGGACAGGGATCGGGGAGCTGTTTTTT
.,.,TRBV10-1,TRBJ1-1,CASTAGRANTEAFF,TGCGCCAGCACCGCGGGACGGGCCAATACTGAAGCTTTCTTT
.,.,TRBV7-3,TRBJ2-1,CASSLQYNNEQFF,TGTGCCAGCAGCTTACAATACAACAATGAGCAGTTCTTC
TRBD1,.,TRBV29-1,TRBJ2-7,CSVATGETTYEQYF,TGCAGCGTAGCTACAGGGGAGACCACCTACGAGCAGTACTTC
.,once,TRBV7-9,TRBJ2-7,CASSSNYEQYF,TGTGCCAGCAGCTCAAACTACGAGCAGTACTTC
.,.,TRBV6-5,TRBJ1-2,CASSFRDRGGGYTF,TGTGCCAGCAGCTTCAGGGACCGCGGGGGAGGCTACACCTTC
TRBD1,.,TRBV9,TRBJ2-1,CASSVTGGRDEQFF,TGTGCCAGTAGCGTGACAGGGGGCAGGGATGAGCAGTTCTTC
.,once,TRBV6-5,TRBJ2-2,CASTQVGGPGGELFF,TGTGCCAGCACCCAAGTCGGGGGGCCGGGCGGGGAGCTGTTTTTT
.,.,TRBV9,TRBJ2-7,CASSPSGKLGSYEQYF,TGTGCCAGCAGCCCCTCAGGGAAACTGGGCTCCTACGAGCAGTACTTC